This T cell receptor beta chain comes out of a study of cytomegalovirus exposure and HLA in healthy donors. Study conclusions and caveats: Follow-up analysis seemed to connect common viral pathogens with several of the most significant clusters identified. Accurate predictions that matched the HLA-A and HLA-B alleles of most subjects were reportedly made from TCR beta sequences. For cytomegalovirus status, the classifier reportedly gave diagnoses with high specificity and sensitivity.

The CDR3 is 13 residues long. V dropped 8 bases and J dropped 7; count of bases not matched to a gene: 3. Per germline, CDR1 MDHEN and CDR2 SYDVKM. As regards this clone: What it binds is not known.

The PCR ran on 60 Vbeta and 13 Jbeta primers. The repertoire was sequenced with immunoSEQ multiplex PCR; TCRdb's copy has only in-frame clones and lacks some. The data show 160,000 or so clones, with roughly four fifths seen just once and around 1.4% held by the top ten. The sequenced sample was PBMCs. J is TRBJ2-1 and V is TRBV28; 12 bases are shared with TRBD2. This clonotype was obtained from a man in his sixties in good health and CMV-seronegative. The CDR3 nucleotides are TGTGCCAGCCAAACTAGCGGGAGGAATGAGCAGTTCTTC. Amino acids: CASQTSGRNEQFF. Supplemented by reference TRBV28 and TRBJ2-1, the full variable domain reads DVKVTQSSRYLVKRTGEKVFLECVQDMDHENMFWYRQDPGLGLRLIYFSYDVKMKEKGDIPEGYSVSREKKERFSLILESASTNQTSMYLCASQTSGRNEQFFGPGTRLTVL.